The present TCR beta chain was sequenced within a study of blood T cell repertoires in COVID-19. TCRdb's table, derived via immunoSEQ multiplex PCR, lists solely in-frame clones and lacks some. The sample lists about 180,000 clones; about 83% were seen once. Per germline, CDR1 KGHDR and CDR2 SFDVKD. The CDR3 length is 15 residues. Trimming left V 5 bases short and J 3 bases short, with 16 bases between. The V and J genes are TRBV24-1 and TRBJ2-7; maybe TRBD1 (5 bases). This receptor was identified in a woman aged 30 to 39 who had recovered from COVID-19. Sequences were obtained from PBMCs or T cells enriched from blood (not recorded which). The DNA of the CDR3 is TGTGCCACCAGTGTTCAGGGTATATTCTACTACGAGCAGTACTTC. Amino acid sequence: CATSVQGIFYYEQYF.